This T cell receptor (beta chain) was observed in a study of T cell responses to AZD1222 COVID-19 vaccine. Using immunoSEQ multiplex PCR, the repertoire was profiled, and TCRdb retains in-frame clones only, with some absent. The data contain about 140,000 clones, approximately 90% of them seen just once; the ten biggest clones take up around 3%. CDR1 ENHRY and CDR2 SYGVKD come from the germline V gene. This CDR3 contains 13 residues. Trimming cost V 9 bases and J 0 bases, with 9 bases left between them. This TCR was recovered from an adult who received the AZD1222 COVID-19 vaccine. The chain recombines TRBV10-3 with TRBJ2-1, with D unclear. The sample in question was peripheral blood, obtained 28 days after the second AZD1222 dose. The CDR3 sequence: CAMATDSYNEQFF. The CDR3 nucleotides read TGTGCCATGGCTACCGACTCCTACAATGAGCAGTTCTTC.